The T cell receptor (beta chain) under discussion was sequenced for a study of blood T cell repertoires in COVID-19 (TCRdb year 2020). About the full investigation: The collaborator samples originated in the United States, Italy and Spain and spanned the acute and convalescent phases of COVID-19. A de-identified subject ID, COVID-19 status, age in years and sex were almost always included in the sample metadata. The prospective study material was composed of cDNA or gDNA derived from T cells, B-cell-depleted T cells, or PBMCs. Deeply sampled blood TCRbeta repertoires from subjects exposed to, actively infected with, or recovered from COVID-19 were included in the dataset. The samples were drawn from the first 160 participants of the ongoing ImmuneRACE study and from 1,254 subjects provided by 6 global collaborators. A freely available public database, intended as a resource for researchers studying the immune response to SARS-CoV-2, is where the repertoires were released. Where HLA class I and class II types were available, the types were taken from metadata supplied by the sample provider, not from assay-based typing.

Another Seattle source contributed samples from volunteer blood donors who had recovered from COVID-19. The collaborating institutions used their own protocols to collect whole blood in K2EDTA tubes. For TCRbeta analysis, collaborator samples were shipped as frozen whole blood, as isolated PBMCs, or as DNA extracted from either sample type. This clone was detected only a few times. Its recognized antigen is unknown. No base-level quality is on record; no much larger clone is a single base apart. CDR1 and CDR2, per the germline V gene (reference sequence), are LGHDT and YNNKEL. The CDR3 runs 13 amino acids, cysteine and phenylalanine included. Only the CDR3 part of the read is kept: 39 bases, read in frame from the first base. V is pruned by 4 bases and J by 11 bases, leaving 9 bases of the junction without a gene match. The immunoSEQ Assay, a bias-controlled multiplex PCR, was used to amplify TCRbeta CDR3 regions from genomic DNA. Per the source publication's procedure: Within the assay, amplification of reference gene primers was used to estimate how many nucleated cells each sample contained. Sequence reads were collapsed and filtered to measure the absolute abundance of every unique TCRbeta CDR3 rearrangement. For each sample, productive Simpson clonality was calculated as the square root of Simpson's diversity index across productive rearrangements. The table was pulled from immuneACCESS by TCRdb, which kept in-frame rearrangements only. Such tables lose some clones; where checked, under half of the loss comes from unresolved V genes, and the rest has no known cause. V and J calls and clone size follow that table, whereas D and trimming were derived from the DNA. The sample includes a few hundred thousand clones, with approximately 82% observed a single time. Around 2.4% of the sample lies in the top ten.

Paper-wide results and their limitations: Clinical and demographic metadata were provided uncurated, with the amount varying by source and participant.

The chain joins TRBV3-1 (or the pseudogene TRBV3-2) to TRBJ1-1, and 8 junctional nucleotides match TRBD1. The clonotype comes from a man aged 40-49 years who had recovered from COVID-19. Sequenced: peripheral blood. The CDR3: CASSRGQGAWAFF. The nucleotide sequence reads as follows: TGTGCCAGCAGCCGTGGGCAGGGGGCGTGGGCTTTCTTT.